Shown below are 12 T cell receptor beta chains from a single sample sequenced in a study of T cell responses to AZD1222 COVID-19 vaccine. Clones were read by immunoSEQ multiplex PCR, and TCRdb kept only the in-frame ones, dropping some. The profile shows about 110,000 clones, 85% to 90% of them singletons. Sample: peripheral blood, taken on day 0 of AZD1222 vaccination. These receptors originate from an adult in good health.

Written as DNA, the CDR3 is TGTGCCAGCTCACTGGGGGCAGGGTATGCTTTCTTT. Translation: CASSLGAGYAFF. This sequence joins TRBV7-9 and TRBJ1-1; TRBD1 is a possible D gene (6 bases). The germline gives CDR1 SEHNR, CDR2 FQNEAQ (reference sequence). This CDR3 spans 12 amino acids. Trimming left V 8 bases short and J 11 bases short, with 18 bases between.

As to this clone: The conserved phenylalanine or tryptophan is not found at the CDR3 terminus, so this likely reflects a read error. No DNA is shown, since the ends of the CDR3 on it are uncertain; the CDR3 is the one TCRdb lists. V and J are TRBV28 and TRBJ1-2. The CDR3 length equals 11 residues, ends included. Germline CDR1 is MDHEN and CDR2 is SYDVKM. CDR3 loop: CASSSGLTALR.

The J gene is TRBJ1-5, the V gene TRBV6-5, with 7 bases fitting TRBD1. The ends lost 6 bases at V and 0 bases at J; junction bases unmatched: 5. The CDR3 sequence is 15 residues long. Germline V gives CDR1 MNHEY, CDR2 SVGAGI. The CDR3 spells CASRDRDYSNQPQHF. The CDR3 DNA sequence: TGTGCCAGCAGAGACAGGGATTATAGCAATCAGCCCCAGCATTTT.

The chain joins TRBV28 to TRBJ1-5, with 7 bases identical to TRBD1. V was clipped by 3 bases and J by 6 bases; unmatched bases: 5. This CDR3 contains 14 residues. Germline values: CDR1 MDHEN, CDR2 SYDVKM. The CDR3 sequence: CASSFRGEVQPQHF. The CDR3 bases are TGTGCCAGCAGTTTCAGGGGGGAGGTTCAGCCCCAGCATTTT.

The rearrangement joins TRBV6-5 to TRBJ2-7; 11 positions match TRBD1. The germline V gene encodes CDR1 MNHEY and CDR2 SVGAGI. The CDR3 runs to 15 residues. With 6 bases clipped from V and 4 bases from J, the junction kept 8 bases outside the gene matches. CDR3 in amino acids: CASSRKDRGPYEQYF. CDR3 sequence (DNA): TGTGCCAGCAGCCGGAAGGACAGGGGGCCATACGAGCAGTACTTC.

This clone was found once. This chain connects TRBV9 to TRBJ1-6; no clear D gene. The CDR3 length is 15 residues. The germline V and J ends were trimmed by 0 bases and 9 bases, with 13 bases remaining between them. CDR1 and CDR2 (germline): SGDLS, YYNGEE. The CDR3 nucleotides are TGTGCCAGCAGCGTAGGAGGGCGGCTAGGTTCACCCCTCCACTTT. It encodes CASSVGGRLGSPLHF.

The rearrangement uses TRBV5-6 and TRBJ2-3; D uncertain. The CDR3 extends over 14 amino acids. Germline assignment: CDR1 SGHDT and CDR2 YYEEEE. The V gene lost 0 bases and the J gene lost 0 bases, with 5 bases spanning the gap. CDR3 bases: TGTGCCAGCAGCTTGGTACAGAGCACAGATACGCAGTATTTT. It yields the protein CASSLVQSTDTQYF.

V usage is TRBV9 and J usage is TRBJ2-2; the match to TRBD1 covers 7 bases. This CDR3 is 19 amino acids long. With V trimmed by 3 bases and J by 4 bases, 18 bases remained unmatched. The V gene's germline CDR1 is SGDLS and CDR2 YYNGEE. The CDR3 reads CASSDTGTEKMWSTGELFF. The DNA of the CDR3 is TGTGCCAGCAGCGATACAGGGACAGAGAAGATGTGGTCCACCGGGGAGCTGTTTTTT.

This chain uses TRBV24-1 with TRBJ2-3, with D tentatively TRBD2 (6 bases). CDR1 is KGHDR, CDR2 SFDVKD, per germline. CDR3 length equals 15 residues. Trimming shortened V by 9 bases and J by 2 bases, and 17 bases separated the two germline ends. The CDR3 sequence: CATSTTADYTDTQYF. DNA for the CDR3: TGTGCCACCTCGACCACGGCGGACTACACAGATACGCAGTATTTT.

The chain employs TRBV4-1 and TRBJ2-2; tentative D call: TRBD1 (5 bases). Looked up from germline, CDR1 is MGHRA and CDR2 is YSYEKL. The CDR3 extends over 15 amino acids. V was cut by 2 bases and J by 4 bases, with 11 bases left in between. In nucleotides, the CDR3 is TGCGCCAGCAGCCAAAACCGACAGACCACCGGGGAGCTGTTTTTT. The encoded protein is CASSQNRQTTGELFF.

V usage is TRBV6-5 and J usage is TRBJ1-2; D not certain. Trimming pared 2 bases from V and 8 bases from J, leaving 9 bases between. Germline loops: CDR1 MNHEY, CDR2 SVGAGI. This CDR3 region has 12 residues. The DNA of the CDR3 is TGTGCCAGCAGTTACGAGCTGTCAGGCTACACCTTC. Protein sequence: CASSYELSGYTF.

J is TRBJ1-3 and V is TRBV18, with 9 nucleotides matching TRBD1. The CDR3 sequence is 17 residues long. The junction had 11 bases not matched to a gene; V was cut back by 4 bases and J by 4 bases. CDR1 and CDR2 from the germline V gene are KGHSH and LQKENI. CDR3 loop: CASSQLQGAGGGNTIYF. Written as DNA, the CDR3 is TGTGCCAGCTCACAATTACAGGGGGCAGGTGGAGGAAACACCATATATTTT.